This is a list of T cell receptor beta chains from one sample in a study of shared clonotypes between healthy human individuals. Here immunoSEQ multiplex PCR was the method, and the copy in TCRdb shows in-frame clones only, minus some. This table holds about 2.3 million clones, 80% to 95% found once. Sequencing was carried out using naive CD4+ T cells from PBMCs. The receptor source for this set is a man aged 18 to 29 in good health. Some clones in this sample may be carry-over from other donors' samples. CDR3s include the opening cysteine and the closing phenylalanine or tryptophan. D genes are given only for firm matches. Size is stated for part of the rows, as once, few or many counts, or as a class when the clone is expanded.

CDR3aa: CASSQQRGSSYNEQFF
CDR3nt: TGTGCCAGCAGCCAACAAAGGGGGAGCTCCTACAATGAGCAGTTCTTC
j_gene: TRBJ2-1
v_gene: TRBV14
d_gene: NA
abundance: NA

CDR3aa: CAISALAGPNTDTQYF
CDR3nt: TGTGCCATCAGTGCCCTAGCGGGTCCCAACACAGATACGCAGTATTTT
j_gene: TRBJ2-3
v_gene: TRBV10-3
d_gene: TRBD2
abundance: NA

CDR3aa: CASTKGTGGGYEQYF
CDR3nt: TGTGCCAGCACCAAGGGGACAGGGGGCGGCTACGAGCAGTACTTC
j_gene: TRBJ2-7
v_gene: TRBV6-5
d_gene: TRBD1
abundance: NA

CDR3aa: CASSLVPLAGHNEQFF
CDR3nt: TGTGCCAGCAGCTTAGTGCCACTAGCGGGTCACAATGAGCAGTTCTTC
j_gene: TRBJ2-1
v_gene: TRBV7-8
d_gene: TRBD2
abundance: NA

CDR3aa: CASSVPGATNYGYTF
CDR3nt: TGTGCCAGCAGCGTGCCGGGGGCTACTAACTATGGCTACACCTTC
j_gene: TRBJ1-2
v_gene: TRBV9
d_gene: NA
abundance: NA

CDR3aa: CASSGVYSGQFF
CDR3nt: TGTGCCAGCTCCGGGGTTTACAGTGGTCAGTTCTTC
j_gene: TRBJ2-1
v_gene: TRBV28
d_gene: NA
abundance: NA

CDR3aa: CASSLGSSGANVLTF
CDR3nt: TGTGCCAGCAGCTTAGGTAGCTCTGGGGCCAACGTCCTGACTTTC
j_gene: TRBJ2-6
v_gene: TRBV7-3
d_gene: NA
abundance: NA

CDR3aa: CASRPQGAVAEKLFF
CDR3nt: TGTGCCAGTAGACCCCAGGGGGCGGTTGCGGAAAAACTGTTTTTT
j_gene: TRBJ1-4
v_gene: TRBV19
d_gene: TRBD1
abundance: NA

CDR3aa: CAIGTPYEQYF
CDR3nt: TGTGCCATTGGGACACCCTACGAGCAGTACTTC
j_gene: TRBJ2-7
v_gene: TRBV7-8
d_gene: NA
abundance: NA

CDR3aa: CASSLALLASGRVDQTQYF
CDR3nt: TGTGCCAGCAGCTTAGCGCTATTGGCTAGCGGGAGGGTAGACCAGACCCAGTACTTC
j_gene: TRBJ2-5
v_gene: TRBV7-2
d_gene: TRBD2
abundance: NA

CDR3aa: CASSNRQTPTSRANVLTF
CDR3nt: TGTGCCAGCAGCAATCGACAGACACCCACTTCGCGGGCCAACGTCCTGACTTTC
j_gene: TRBJ2-6
v_gene: TRBV9
d_gene: NA
abundance: NA

CDR3aa: CASRATGTDTQYF
CDR3nt: TGTGCCAGCAGAGCTACAGGCACAGATACGCAGTATTTT
j_gene: TRBJ2-3
v_gene: TRBV6-5
d_gene: NA
abundance: NA

CDR3aa: CASSPGGNEKLFF
CDR3nt: TGTGCCAGCAGCCCAGGGGGAAATGAAAAACTGTTTTTT
j_gene: TRBJ1-4
v_gene: TRBV9
d_gene: TRBD1
abundance: NA

CDR3aa: CASSLLGQRETQYF
CDR3nt: TGTGCCAGCAGCTTACTAGGACAGAGGGAGACCCAGTACTTC
j_gene: TRBJ2-5
v_gene: TRBV7-3
d_gene: NA
abundance: NA

CDR3aa: CASLGRGKTRGLYGYTF
CDR3nt: TGTGCCAGCTTGGGACGGGGGAAAACGCGAGGCCTCTATGGCTACACCTTC
j_gene: TRBJ1-2
v_gene: TRBV6-8
d_gene: NA
abundance: once

CDR3aa: CASSQDTRNTIYF
CDR3nt: TGCGCCAGCAGCCAAGATACGAGAAACACCATATATTTT
j_gene: TRBJ1-3
v_gene: TRBV4-1
d_gene: NA
abundance: NA

CDR3aa: CASSQGETGTTEAFF
CDR3nt: TGTGCCAGCAGCCAAGGGGAAACAGGTACCACTGAAGCTTTCTTT
j_gene: TRBJ1-1
v_gene: TRBV4-2
d_gene: NA
abundance: NA

CDR3aa: CASSLVSDSYEQYF
CDR3nt: TGTGCCAGCAGCTTAGTTTCGGACTCCTACGAGCAGTACTTC
j_gene: TRBJ2-7
v_gene: TRBV7-9
d_gene: NA
abundance: NA

CDR3aa: CASSEGGNPHEQYF
CDR3nt: TGCGCCAGCAGTGAGGGCGGTAATCCCCACGAGCAGTACTTC
j_gene: TRBJ2-7
v_gene: TRBV10-1
d_gene: NA
abundance: NA

CDR3aa: CASSTIKGQSEKLFF
CDR3nt: TGTGCCAGCAGCACAATAAAGGGACAGAGCGAAAAACTGTTTTTT
j_gene: TRBJ1-4
v_gene: TRBV11-2
d_gene: TRBD1
abundance: NA

CDR3aa: CASSLGGISSYEQYF
CDR3nt: TGTGCCAGCAGCTTGGGCGGGATAAGCTCCTACGAGCAGTACTTC
j_gene: TRBJ2-7
v_gene: TRBV5-4
d_gene: NA
abundance: NA

CDR3aa: CASSQGTTNEKLFF
CDR3nt: TGTGCCAGCAGCCAAGGAACAACTAATGAAAAACTGTTTTTT
j_gene: TRBJ1-4
v_gene: TRBV5-8
d_gene: NA
abundance: NA

CDR3aa: CASSWANQPQHF
CDR3nt: TGTGCCAGCAGCTGGGCCAATCAGCCCCAGCATTTT
j_gene: TRBJ1-5
v_gene: TRBV5-8
d_gene: NA
abundance: NA

CDR3aa: CASSLDRGSEQYF
CDR3nt: TGCGCCAGCAGCTTGGACAGGGGCTCCGAGCAGTACTTC
j_gene: TRBJ2-7
v_gene: TRBV5-1
d_gene: TRBD1
abundance: once

CDR3aa: CASGFLSDTQYF
CDR3nt: TGTGCTAGTGGTTTTTTGTCAGATACGCAGTATTTT
j_gene: TRBJ2-3
v_gene: TRBV12-5
d_gene: NA
abundance: once

CDR3aa: CASSQGQGGYGYTF
CDR3nt: TGTGCCAGCAGCCAGGGACAGGGTGGCTATGGCTACACCTTC
j_gene: TRBJ1-2
v_gene: TRBV6-1
d_gene: TRBD1
abundance: NA

CDR3aa: CASSLYAGIDTQYF
CDR3nt: TGCGCCAGCAGCTTGTACGCGGGAATAGATACGCAGTATTTT
j_gene: TRBJ2-3
v_gene: TRBV5-1
d_gene: NA
abundance: once

CDR3aa: CASSQDRSDTQYF
CDR3nt: TGCGCCAGCAGCCAAGATCGGTCAGATACGCAGTATTTT
j_gene: TRBJ2-3
v_gene: TRBV4-3
d_gene: NA
abundance: NA

CDR3aa: CASSSRPLGQKELFF
CDR3nt: TGTGCCAGCAGCTCCCGGCCATTAGGGCAAAAAGAACTGTTTTTT
j_gene: TRBJ1-4
v_gene: TRBV7-6
d_gene: NA
abundance: NA

CDR3aa: CASSISNGGYTEAFF
CDR3nt: TGCGCCAGCAGCATCTCAAATGGGGGTTACACTGAAGCTTTCTTT
j_gene: TRBJ1-1
v_gene: TRBV5-1
d_gene: NA
abundance: NA

CDR3aa: CASRLDTEAFF
CDR3nt: TGTGCCAGCAGGCTGGACACTGAAGCTTTCTTT
j_gene: TRBJ1-1
v_gene: TRBV6-5
d_gene: NA
abundance: NA

CDR3aa: CASSLGRDGQPQHF
CDR3nt: TGTGCCAGCAGTTTGGGCCGGGACGGCCAGCCCCAGCATTTT
j_gene: TRBJ1-5
v_gene: TRBV28
d_gene: NA
abundance: NA

CDR3aa: CASSRGRPNVLTF
CDR3nt: TGTGCCAGCAGCCGCGGACGGCCAAATGTCCTGACTTTC
j_gene: TRBJ2-6
v_gene: TRBV27
d_gene: NA
abundance: once

CDR3aa: CASSPDNNQPQHF
CDR3nt: TGTGCCAGCTCCCCGGATAACAATCAGCCCCAGCATTTT
j_gene: TRBJ1-5
v_gene: TRBV6-1
d_gene: NA
abundance: NA

CDR3aa: CASSQYGTGLAAANEQFF
CDR3nt: TGTGCCAGCAGCCAATACGGCACAGGACTAGCGGCAGCCAATGAGCAGTTCTTC
j_gene: TRBJ2-1
v_gene: TRBV7-2
d_gene: TRBD2
abundance: NA

CDR3aa: CASSRAGVYNEQFF
CDR3nt: TGTGCCAGCAGCCGCGCGGGAGTCTACAATGAGCAGTTCTTC
j_gene: TRBJ2-1
v_gene: TRBV14
d_gene: TRBD2
abundance: NA

CDR3aa: CASRDHSNQPQHF
CDR3nt: TGTGCCAGCAGGGACCATAGCAATCAGCCCCAGCATTTT
j_gene: TRBJ1-5
v_gene: TRBV28
d_gene: NA
abundance: NA

CDR3aa: CASSSQGPYGYTF
CDR3nt: TGTGCCAGCAGTTCCCAGGGCCCTTATGGCTACACCTTC
j_gene: TRBJ1-2
v_gene: TRBV27
d_gene: NA
abundance: NA

CDR3aa: CASSWSATNEKLFF
CDR3nt: TGTGCCAGCAGCTGGTCGGCAACTAATGAAAAACTGTTTTTT
j_gene: TRBJ1-4
v_gene: TRBV7-9
d_gene: NA
abundance: NA

CDR3aa: CASIPGLEVYEQYF
CDR3nt: TGTGCCAGTATTCCGGGTCTAGAGGTATACGAGCAGTACTTC
j_gene: TRBJ2-7
v_gene: TRBV19
d_gene: NA
abundance: NA

CDR3aa: CASSEGQRNTEAFF
CDR3nt: TGTGCCAGCAGCGAGGGACAGCGGAACACTGAAGCTTTCTTT
j_gene: TRBJ1-1
v_gene: TRBV7-9
d_gene: TRBD1
abundance: NA

CDR3aa: CSVRGRLNTEAFF
CDR3nt: TGCAGCGTCAGGGGCCGCCTGAACACTGAAGCTTTCTTT
j_gene: TRBJ1-1
v_gene: TRBV29-1
d_gene: NA
abundance: few

CDR3aa: CASNEQGLNTEAFF
CDR3nt: TGTGCCAGCAACGAACAGGGCCTAAACACTGAAGCTTTCTTT
j_gene: TRBJ1-1
v_gene: TRBV2
d_gene: NA
abundance: NA

CDR3aa: CASSLGWGRTTHNEQFF
CDR3nt: TGTGCCAGCAGCTTAGGGTGGGGCAGGACCACACACAATGAGCAGTTCTTC
j_gene: TRBJ2-1
v_gene: TRBV7-2
d_gene: NA
abundance: NA

CDR3aa: CASSPWNTEAFF
CDR3nt: TGTGCCAGCAGCCCTTGGAACACTGAAGCTTTCTTT
j_gene: TRBJ1-1
v_gene: TRBV7-8
d_gene: NA
abundance: NA

CDR3aa: CAWSGLADYNEQFF
CDR3nt: TGTGCCTGGAGCGGACTAGCGGACTACAATGAGCAGTTCTTC
j_gene: TRBJ2-1
v_gene: TRBV30
d_gene: TRBD2
abundance: once

CDR3aa: CASKKMGNTIYF
CDR3nt: TGTGCCAGCAAGAAGATGGGAAACACCATATATTTT
j_gene: TRBJ1-3
v_gene: TRBV6-4
d_gene: NA
abundance: NA